Below, 25 T cell receptor beta chains from the same sample are listed, as sequenced in a study of blood T cells in healthy people across ages. Sample-barcoded 5' priming and a J-beta primer mix drove a second PCR of roughly 7 to 11 cycles. Via MiXCR, TCRdb re-called the 5' RACE reads, giving one row per CDR3 protein. This repertoire shows approximately 960,000 distinct CDR3 sequences, 25% to 30% found once; its top ten account for 10%. A further study also used this sample, focusing on T cells of mothers and their children.

The sample consisted of blood. All receptors come from a woman between 35 and 50 years old in good health.

Turning to this clonotype: This could be a read error, since a much larger clone is one nucleotide away. This rearrangement joins TRBV4-3 to TRBJ1-2; D remains ambiguous. CDR1 and CDR2 from the germline V gene are LGHNA and YSLEER. Deletions cut 0 bases from V and 5 bases from J, with 10 bases between. The CDR3 loop spans 14 amino acids. The CDR3 bases are TGCGCCAGCAGCCAAGATTGGAGGGAGTATGGCTACACCTTC. Translation gives CASSQDWREYGYTF.

The J gene is TRBJ1-2, the V gene TRBV7-9; 9 bases are a match to TRBD1. J gave up 5 bases and V 3 bases, and 13 bases lay outside the gene matches. This CDR3 comprises 17 residues. CDR1 is SEHNR, CDR2 FQNEAQ, per germline (reference sequence). The CDR3 protein is CASSLALDRGEKYGYTF. The CDR3 DNA sequence: TGTGCCAGCAGCTTGGCCTTGGACAGGGGCGAAAAATATGGCTACACCTTC.

About this clonotype: An end of the junction does not agree with germline; a read error may underlie this. This rearrangement joins TRBV20-1 to TRBJ2-3; 10 bases map to TRBD2. CDR1 and CDR2 (germline): DFQATT, SNEGSKA (reference sequence). This CDR3 region has 15 residues. The CDR3 spells CSDRDQRGGADTQYF. CDR3 nucleotides: TGCAGTGATAGAGACCAGCGGGGGGGCGCAGATACGCAGTATTTT.

This clonotype was found many times. The V call is TRBV2, the J call TRBJ2-4; D is perhaps TRBD1 (5 bases). Deletions cut 8 bases from V and 0 bases from J, with 11 bases between. Germline V gene sequence: CDR1 SNHLY, CDR2 FYNNEI. The CDR3 has 14 amino acids. The CDR3 bases are TGTGCCAGCTTGTTAAGGGGAGCCAAAAACATTCAGTACTTC. This sequence encodes CASLLRGAKNIQYF.

The sample holds a few counts of this clonotype. The genes are TRBV6-6 and TRBJ2-5; D is possibly TRBD1 or TRBD2 (6 bases each). Trimming left V 7 bases short and J 1 base short, with 19 bases between. Germline V gives CDR1 MNHNY, CDR2 SVGAGI (reference sequence). The CDR3 totals 16 residues. CDR3 residues: CASTDSGGFFQETQYF. The CDR3, as DNA: TGTGCCAGCACCGATTCCGGGGGCTTCTTCCAAGAGACCCAGTACTTC.

CDR3 coding DNA: TGTGCCACCAGGACAGGGGGAAGGGGCAATCAGCCCCAGCATTTT. It translates to CATRTGGRGNQPQHF. V is TRBV15 and J is TRBJ1-5, with TRBD1 identical over 9 bases. This CDR3 has 15 residues. Germline lookup yields CDR1 LNHNV and CDR2 YYDKDF (reference sequence). With V trimmed by 6 bases and J by 2 bases, 5 bases remained unmatched.

The V and J genes are TRBV6-6 and TRBJ1-6, with D unclear. The germline CDR1 and CDR2 sequences are MNHNY and SVGAGI (reference sequence). The V end lost 0 bases, the J end lost 8 bases, and 14 bases lay between the germline ends. The CDR3 runs to 16 residues. Here the CDR3 reads CASSYSRTPGDSPLHF. The CDR3 region has the DNA TGTGCCAGCAGTTACTCGAGGACTCCAGGAGATTCACCCCTCCACTTT.

This clonotype was picked up a small number of times. The chain carries TRBV9 and TRBJ2-7; D is uncertain. The CDR3 loop spans 14 amino acids. Trimming shortened V by 0 bases and J by 3 bases, and 10 bases separated the two germline ends. Germline V CDR1 and CDR2: SGDLS, YYNGEE. The CDR3 coding sequence is TGTGCCAGCAGCGTAGTCGGCATGAGCTACGAGCAGTACTTC. Amino acid sequence: CASSVVGMSYEQYF.

Worth noting for this clonotype: A clone one base away is much larger, so this may be a read error. The chain combines TRBV18 with TRBJ1-2; D not certain. This CDR3 has 13 residues. Germline V gene lookup returns CDR1 KGHSH and CDR2 LQKENI. The CDR3 region is CASSPDSLGGNTF. The CDR3 DNA sequence: TGTGCCAGCTCACCAGATAGCTTGGGTGGCAACACCTTC.

This clonotype showed up many times. The chain combines TRBV3-1 with TRBJ2-1; possible D gene TRBD2, 5 bases. Germline CDR1 and CDR2: LGHDT and YNNKEL (reference sequence). Trimming took 4 bases from V and 4 from J, leaving 11 bases between them. The CDR3 spans 14 residues. CDR3: CASSRQRLYNEQFF. The CDR3 nucleotides read TGTGCCAGCAGCCGCCAGCGGTTATACAATGAGCAGTTCTTC.

This clonotype appeared many times. The chain combines TRBV5-1 with TRBJ2-1; 10 nucleotides match TRBD2. CDR3 length equals 16 residues. The germline gives CDR1 SGHRS, CDR2 YFSETQ. The V segment lost 4 bases and the J segment 7 bases; nucleotides outside the gene matches: 11. CDR3 sequence: CASSPAASGGWNEQFF. The CDR3 DNA follows: TGCGCCAGCAGCCCTGCTGCTAGCGGGGGTTGGAATGAGCAGTTCTTC.

This clonotype was counted many times. The chain has TRBV9 and TRBJ2-3; possibly TRBD1 or TRBD2 for D (5 bases each). Germline V CDR1 and CDR2: SGDLS, YYNGEE. CDR3 size: 16 residues. The germline V and J ends were trimmed by 3 bases and 2 bases, with 16 bases remaining between them. In DNA, the CDR3 is TGTGCCAGCAGCGGGGGGATAGGGGTGAACACAGATACGCAGTATTTT. Residues: CASSGGIGVNTDTQYF.

This clonotype was seen a handful of times. The chain carries TRBV27 and TRBJ1-5; no definite D call. Trimming cost V 2 bases and J 5 bases, with 7 bases left between them. The CDR3 sequence is 13 residues long. The germline CDR1 and CDR2 sequences are MNHEY and SMNVEV (reference sequence). The CDR3 protein is CASSLNLYQPQHF. CDR3 coding DNA: TGTGCCAGCAGTTTAAATCTATATCAGCCCCAGCATTTT.

Regarding this clonotype: This CDR3 fails to terminate in the conserved phenylalanine or tryptophan, so it likely reflects a read error. This chain uses TRBV5-1 with TRBJ2-5; D tentatively fits TRBD1 or TRBD2 (6 bases each). CDR1 is SGHRS and CDR2 is YFSETQ in the germline V gene. V was clipped by 0 bases and J by 5 bases, with 11 bases between them. This CDR3 contains 14 residues. In DNA, the CDR3 is TGCGCCAGCAGCTTGGCGGGGGCACGGGAGACCCAGTACCTC. It translates to CASSLAGARETQYL.

V and J are TRBV20-1 and TRBJ2-7; tentatively, D is TRBD1 or TRBD2 (5 bases each). CDR3 length: 14 amino acids. Trimming removed 3 bases from V and 0 bases from J, with 12 bases in between. Germline loops: CDR1 DFQATT, CDR2 SNEGSKA (reference sequence). CDR3 in amino acids: CSARLSGTSYEQYF. The CDR3 DNA reads as TGCAGTGCTAGGCTCTCAGGGACCTCCTACGAGCAGTACTTC.

This clonotype was detected ten times or more. V is TRBV19 and J is TRBJ2-5; D is tentatively TRBD1 or TRBD2 (5 bases each). CDR3 length: 15 amino acids. CDR1 and CDR2 from the germline V gene are LNHDA and SQIVND (reference sequence). The V end was cut by 2 bases, the J end by 3 bases, with 13 bases between. The CDR3 loop reads CASSIRQGAKETQYF. CDR3 sequence (DNA): TGTGCCAGTAGTATACGTCAGGGAGCCAAAGAGACCCAGTACTTC.

This sequence joins TRBV29-1 and TRBJ2-4; no clear D gene. CDR1 is SQVTM and CDR2 is ANQGSEA in the germline V gene. The CDR3 has 14 residues. V shed 0 bases and J shed 8 bases, with 14 bases lying between them. Written as DNA, the CDR3 is TGCAGCGTTGAAGATCCGGCAAAACGGGACATTCAGTACTTC. The encoded protein is CSVEDPAKRDIQYF.

The chain employs TRBV20-1 and TRBJ2-1; 9 bases map to TRBD1. With V trimmed by 1 base and J by 4 bases, 8 bases remained unmatched. The length of the CDR3 is 16 residues. Germline CDR1 DFQATT, CDR2 SNEGSKA (reference sequence). The DNA for the CDR3 is TGCAGTGCTAGAGTTACAGGGGGCGCGGGTTACAATGAGCAGTTCTTC. This encodes CSARVTGGAGYNEQFF.

This clonotype was seen repeatedly, ten times or more. The V call is TRBV29-1, the J call TRBJ2-7, with D possibly called TRBD1 or TRBD2 (5 bases each). This CDR3 is built from 15 residues. The germline V gene encodes CDR1 SQVTM and CDR2 ANQGSEA. Between the trimmed V and J ends, which lost 5 bases and 3 bases, there was a span of 20 bases. CDR3 bases: TGCAGCGTTCGTGCCGGGGCAGAACCTAGCTACGAGCAGTACTTC. This gives the protein CSVRAGAEPSYEQYF.

The J gene is TRBJ2-1, the V gene TRBV28, with TRBD2 identical over 14 bases. With V trimmed by 5 bases and J by 10 bases, 10 bases remained unmatched. There are 16 residues in the CDR3. Germline values: CDR1 MDHEN, CDR2 SYDVKM. Here the CDR3 reads CASSARGTSGRVEQFF. For the CDR3, the DNA is TGTGCCAGCAGTGCCCGCGGGACTAGCGGGAGAGTAGAGCAGTTCTTC.

With regard to this clonotype: A read error may account for a junction end that differs from germline. The chain links TRBV2 to TRBJ2-7; no clear D. Germline V lookup: CDR1 SNHLY, CDR2 FYNNEI. The CDR3 is made up of 12 amino acids. CDR3 bases: TGTACCAGCATAGGGAAGTCCTACGAGCAGTACTTC. The encoded protein is CTSIGKSYEQYF.

This clonotype was picked up many times. The chain joins TRBV6-6 to TRBJ2-7; TRBD1 agrees at 7 bases. CDR1 and CDR2 from the germline V gene are MNHNY and SVGAGI (reference sequence). The CDR3 length is 14 residues. J lost 0 bases, V lost 4 bases, and 3 bases had no gene match. The CDR3 DNA reads TGTGCCAGCAGTTTTGCAGGGGGCTCCTACGAGCAGTACTTC. Residues: CASSFAGGSYEQYF.

V is TRBV5-1 and J is TRBJ2-7; 7 bases line up with TRBD1. Germline values: CDR1 SGHRS, CDR2 YFSETQ. V trimming: 7 bases; J trimming: 4 bases; junction bases outside the gene matches: 11. The CDR3 is 14 residues long. In DNA, the CDR3 is TGCGCCAGCCGCTCGACGGACAGGCTTTACGAGCAGTACTTC. Protein product: CASRSTDRLYEQYF. Complete variable domain (other parts from reference TRBV5-1 and TRBJ2-7): KAGVTQTPRYLIKTRGQQVTLSCSPISGHRSVSWYQQTPGQGLQFLFEYFSETQRNKGNFPGRFSGRQFSNSRSEMNVSTLELGDSALYLCASRSTDRLYEQYFGPGTRLTVT.

CDR3 sequence reads: CASSGMAGNPYQPQHF. CDR3 sequence (DNA): TGTGCCAGCAGTGGGATGGCGGGAAACCCATATCAGCCCCAGCATTTT. V gene TRBV2 combines with J gene TRBJ1-5; D is unresolved. The germline gives CDR1 SNHLY, CDR2 FYNNEI. This CDR3 has 16 amino acids. The V end was cut by 4 bases, the J end by 5 bases, with 18 bases between. The complete variable domain, with remaining parts taken from reference TRBV2 and TRBJ1-5, reads EPEVTQTPSHQVTQMGQEVILRCVPISNHLYFYWYRQILGQKVEFLVSFYNNEISEKSEIFDDQFSVERPDGSNFTLKIRSTKLEDSAMYFCASSGMAGNPYQPQHFGDGTRLSIL.

With respect to this clonotype: One end of the junction is discordant with germline, which a read error may explain. The chain links TRBV15 to TRBJ2-1; D is possibly TRBD1 (7 bases). The CDR3 sequence is 15 residues long. CDR1 and CDR2 from the germline V gene are LNHNV and YYDKDF (reference sequence). CDR3 sequence (DNA): TGTGCCACCAGTAGAGGAGGGAAGGGGGCTCAGGAGCAGTTCTTC. As protein: CATSRGGKGAQEQFF.